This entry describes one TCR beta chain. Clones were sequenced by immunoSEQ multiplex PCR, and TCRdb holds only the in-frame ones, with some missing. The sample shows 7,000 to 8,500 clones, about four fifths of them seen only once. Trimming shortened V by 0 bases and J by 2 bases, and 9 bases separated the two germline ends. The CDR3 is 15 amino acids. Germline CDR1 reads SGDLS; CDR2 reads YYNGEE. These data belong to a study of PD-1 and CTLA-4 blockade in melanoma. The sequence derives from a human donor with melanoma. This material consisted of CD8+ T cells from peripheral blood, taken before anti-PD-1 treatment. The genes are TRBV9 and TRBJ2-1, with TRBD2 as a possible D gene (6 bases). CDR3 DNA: TGTGCCAGCAGCGTAGAGGCTAGCGCCTACAATGAGCAGTTCTTC. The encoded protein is CASSVEASAYNEQFF.